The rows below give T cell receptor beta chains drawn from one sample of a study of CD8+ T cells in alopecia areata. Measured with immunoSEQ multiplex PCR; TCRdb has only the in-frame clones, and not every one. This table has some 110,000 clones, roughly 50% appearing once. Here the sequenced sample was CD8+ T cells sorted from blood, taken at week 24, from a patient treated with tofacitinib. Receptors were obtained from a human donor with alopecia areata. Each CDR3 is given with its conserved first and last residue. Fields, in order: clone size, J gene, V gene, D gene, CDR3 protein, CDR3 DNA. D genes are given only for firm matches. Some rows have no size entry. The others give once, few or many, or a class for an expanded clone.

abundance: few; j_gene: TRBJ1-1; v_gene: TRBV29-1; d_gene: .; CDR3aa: CSDNRDLTEAFF; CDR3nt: TGCAGCGATAACCGGGACCTCACTGAAGCTTTCTTT
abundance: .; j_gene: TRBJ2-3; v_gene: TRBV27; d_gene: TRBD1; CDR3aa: CASSLVGTGTDTQYF; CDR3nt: TGTGCCAGCAGTTTAGTGGGGACAGGCACAGATACGCAGTATTTT
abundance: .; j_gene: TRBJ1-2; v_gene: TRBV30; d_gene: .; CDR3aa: CAWTPAPPGYTF; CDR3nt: TGTGCCTGGACCCCAGCCCCTCCTGGCTACACCTTC
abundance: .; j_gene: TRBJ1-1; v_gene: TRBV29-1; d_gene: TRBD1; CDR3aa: CSVTTGGTEAFF; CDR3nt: TGCAGCGTTACGACAGGGGGGACTGAAGCTTTCTTT
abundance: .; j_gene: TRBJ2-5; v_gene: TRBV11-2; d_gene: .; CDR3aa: CASSLASRGGETQYF; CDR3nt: TGTGCCAGCAGCCTAGCCTCTCGGGGAGGAGAGACCCAGTACTTC
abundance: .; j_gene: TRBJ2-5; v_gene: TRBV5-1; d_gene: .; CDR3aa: CASRQRQETQYF; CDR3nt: TGCGCCAGCAGACAGCGGCAAGAGACCCAGTACTTC
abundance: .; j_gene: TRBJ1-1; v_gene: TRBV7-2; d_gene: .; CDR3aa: CASSLQGRHYTEAFF; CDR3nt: TGTGCCAGCAGCTTACAGGGGCGGCACTACACTGAAGCTTTCTTT
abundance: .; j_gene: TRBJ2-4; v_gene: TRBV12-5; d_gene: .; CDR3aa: CASAPGGSIQYF; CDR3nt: TGTGCTAGTGCCCCTGGAGGGAGCATTCAGTACTTC
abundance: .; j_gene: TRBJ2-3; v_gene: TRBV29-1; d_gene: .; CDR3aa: CSAEGRTTDTQYF; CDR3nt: TGCAGCGCCGAGGGGCGGACCACAGATACGCAGTATTTT
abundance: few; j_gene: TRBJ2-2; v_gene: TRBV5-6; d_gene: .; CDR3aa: CASSDAQTGLNTGELFF; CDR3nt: TGTGCCAGCAGCGACGCCCAGACAGGTCTAAACACCGGGGAGCTGTTTTTT
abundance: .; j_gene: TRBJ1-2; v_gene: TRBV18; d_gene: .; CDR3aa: CASSPRGPGAEEASHGYTF; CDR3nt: TGTGCCAGCTCACCCCGAGGGCCAGGGGCAGAAGAGGCCTCCCATGGCTACACCTTC
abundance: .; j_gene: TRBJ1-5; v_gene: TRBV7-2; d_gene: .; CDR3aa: CASSLDFSEGNQPQHF; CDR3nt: TGTGCCAGCAGCTTAGACTTTTCCGAGGGCAATCAGCCCCAGCATTTT
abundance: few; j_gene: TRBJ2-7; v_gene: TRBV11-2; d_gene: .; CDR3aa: CASSLNSEQYF; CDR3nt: TGTGCCAGCAGCTTAAACAGCGAGCAGTACTTC
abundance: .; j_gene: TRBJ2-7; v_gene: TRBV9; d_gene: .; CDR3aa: CASSPRVRDEQYF; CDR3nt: TGTGCCAGCAGCCCTCGTGTGCGAGACGAGCAGTACTTC
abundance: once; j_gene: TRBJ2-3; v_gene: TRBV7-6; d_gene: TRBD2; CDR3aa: CASSNRLAGEQDTQYF; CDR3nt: TGTGCCAGCAGCAATAGACTAGCGGGGGAGCAAGATACGCAGTATTTT
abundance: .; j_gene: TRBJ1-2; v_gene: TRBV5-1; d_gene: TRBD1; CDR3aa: CASSLCPGGVCGYTF; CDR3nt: TGCGCCAGCAGCTTGTGTCCAGGGGGCGTCTGTGGCTACACCTTC
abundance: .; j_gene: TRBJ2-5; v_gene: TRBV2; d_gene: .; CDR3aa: CASSDDQETQYF; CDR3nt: TGTGCCAGCAGTGACGATCAAGAGACCCAGTACTTC
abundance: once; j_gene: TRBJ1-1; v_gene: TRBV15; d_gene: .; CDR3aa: CATREKNRDPPEAFF; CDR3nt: TGTGCCACCAGAGAAAAAAACAGGGACCCCCCTGAAGCTTTCTTT
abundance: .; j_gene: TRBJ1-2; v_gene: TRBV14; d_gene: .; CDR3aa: CASSLIHGDYGYTF; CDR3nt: TGTGCCAGCAGCCTAATACACGGGGACTATGGCTACACCTTC
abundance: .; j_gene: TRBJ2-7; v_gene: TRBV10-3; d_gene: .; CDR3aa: CAISEEGTNEQYF; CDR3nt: TGTGCCATCAGTGAAGAGGGGACGAACGAGCAGTACTTC
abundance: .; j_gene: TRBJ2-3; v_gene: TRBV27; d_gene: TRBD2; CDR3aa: CASSFTRGGTDTQYF; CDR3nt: TGTGCCAGCAGTTTTACCCGGGGGGGCACAGATACGCAGTATTTT
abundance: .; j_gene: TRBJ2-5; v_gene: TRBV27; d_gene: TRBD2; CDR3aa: CASSLWASGGKEETQYF; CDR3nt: TGTGCCAGCAGTTTATGGGCTAGCGGGGGGAAGGAAGAGACCCAGTACTTC